Below are 6 T cell receptor beta chains sequenced from a single sample in a study of identical twins. Each CDR3 protein gets one entry after TCRdb re-called the 5' RACE reads with MiXCR. The repertoire has 1.5 million to 2 million distinct CDR3 sequences, around 29% of them found once; the top ten carry less than 0.35%. Specimen: cord blood. The source of these receptors is a newborn girl in good health.

This clonotype was observed a handful of times. The chain employs TRBV2 and TRBJ2-7; the D is unclear. The germline V gene has CDR1 SNHLY and CDR2 FYNNEI. V was trimmed by 3 bases and J by 2 bases, leaving 11 bases between them. The CDR3 loop spans 14 amino acids. The CDR3 sequence is CASSDYLTTYEQYF. The DNA of the CDR3 is TGTGCCAGCAGTGACTACCTGACCACCTACGAGCAGTACTTC.

This chain links TRBV20-1 with TRBJ2-7; a weak D match, TRBD2 (5 bases). Trimming took 5 bases from V and 3 from J, leaving 23 bases between them. The CDR3 is made up of 16 amino acids. Germline lookup yields CDR1 DFQATT and CDR2 SNEGSKA (reference sequence). This chain's CDR3 is CSAGNKRSSFSYEQYF. The CDR3 DNA reads as TGCAGTGCTGGGAATAAGCGGTCTAGCTTTAGCTACGAGCAGTACTTC.

The rearrangement links TRBV6-1 to TRBJ2-1, with TRBD1 as a possible D gene (6 bases). CDR1 is MNHNS, CDR2 SASEGT, per germline. The V end lost 4 bases, the J end lost 5 bases, and 9 bases lay between the germline ends. CDR3 length equals 13 residues. Here the CDR3 reads CASSGGRHNEQFF. The CDR3 region has the DNA TGTGCCAGCAGTGGGGGGCGGCACAATGAGCAGTTCTTC.

This clonotype has just a few counts. The rearrangement uses TRBV29-1 and TRBJ2-7; 13 bases fit TRBD2. Germline V lookup: CDR1 SQVTM, CDR2 ANQGSEA. CDR3 length: 15 residues. Trimming took 7 bases from V and 7 from J; bases not matched to a gene: 13. In DNA form, the CDR3 reads TGCAGCGCCTCCCCACTAGCGGGAGGGCTCGATGAGCAGTACTTC. Translation gives CSASPLAGGLDEQYF.

This chain uses TRBV3-1 with TRBJ2-1, with D maybe TRBD2 (6 bases). Germline lookup yields CDR1 LGHDT and CDR2 YNNKEL (reference sequence). V shed 4 bases and J shed 3 bases, with 13 bases lying between them. CDR3 length: 15 residues. CDR3: CASSPSGVHYNEQFF. The DNA of the CDR3 is TGTGCCAGCAGCCCATCGGGGGTCCACTACAATGAGCAGTTCTTC.

This clonotype turned up a few times. This chain links TRBV20-1 with TRBJ2-7; maybe TRBD2 (7 bases). The length of the CDR3 is 14 residues. The ends were cut back, 0 bases at V and 4 bases at J, with 13 bases in the middle. The germline V gene encodes CDR1 DFQATT and CDR2 SNEGSKA (reference sequence). CDR3 residues: CSARDQRGGYEQYF. CDR3 DNA sequence: TGCAGTGCTAGAGATCAAAGGGGGGGGTACGAGCAGTACTTC.